Here is one T cell receptor (beta chain) with its context. Its antigen is undetermined. The sample originates from a study of T cells expressing NK-cell markers. For the study at large: Repertoire data for TCR beta were derived from sorted T cells (CD3+CD56+NKG2C+, CD3+CD56+NKG2C- and CD3+CD56-NKG2C+). Seven donors tested HCMV-seropositive and one tested seronegative among the eight sequenced.

Scientists made TCR beta cDNA using 5'RACE template switching with UMIs. Reprocessing the 5' RACE reads, TCRdb reports a single entry for every CDR3 protein and omits DNA. The sample includes approximately 420,000 distinct CDR3 sequences. Whole-study findings and limits: Topping the CD3+CD56-NKG2C+ fraction as well were these clonotypes, in a few donors.

The CDR3 loop spans 14 amino acids. Sequenced input: blood T cells: a sorted CD56 or NKG2C T cell subset, CD4+ or CD8+ T cells, or bulk PBMC T cells (not recorded which). This clonotype was sampled from a woman between 45 and 60 years old in good health. J is TRBJ1-1 and V is TRBV12-3 or TRBV12-4; absent DNA, TCRdb's TRBD1 call cannot be checked. The CDR3 sequence is CASSLGGGSTEAFF.